The next 31 T cell receptor beta chains were all read from a single sample in a study of blood T cell repertoires in COVID-19. Only in-frame clones appear in the TCRdb table, and some are missing; sequencing was by immunoSEQ multiplex PCR. Here the sample spans about 300,000 clones, 84% being singletons. The sample taken for sequencing was peripheral blood. Receptors originate from a human donor with COVID-19, enrolled during active disease. The donor label of this sample is uncertain.

This chain uses TRBV15 with TRBJ2-6; TRBD1 matches 10 bases. V dropped 0 bases and J dropped 4; count of bases not matched to a gene: 12. Germline-derived CDR1 and CDR2 are LNHNV and YYDKDF (reference sequence). The CDR3 consists of 20 residues. The CDR3 nucleotides read TGTGCCACCAGCAGAGATTCGAGGGGACAGGGGTTGATAGGGGCCAACGTCCTGACTTTC. Translated, it gives CATSRDSRGQGLIGANVLTF.

The chain carries TRBV9 and TRBJ1-1; 9 positions agree with TRBD1. V lost 3 bases, J lost 5 bases, and 8 bases stayed unmatched. The CDR3 is 15 residues long. Germline assignment: CDR1 SGDLS and CDR2 YYNGEE. This chain's CDR3 is CASSEQGAGWTEAFF. The CDR3 region has the DNA TGTGCCAGCAGCGAACAGGGGGCAGGCTGGACTGAAGCTTTCTTT.

The chain is built from TRBV5-6 and TRBJ1-2; 7 bases are shared with TRBD1. The germline V gene encodes CDR1 SGHDT and CDR2 YYEEEE. V dropped 4 bases and J dropped 4; count of bases not matched to a gene: 10. The CDR3 sequence is 15 residues long. DNA of the CDR3: TGTGCCAGCAGCGAAATACCACAGGGGACCTATGGCTACACCTTC. It yields the protein CASSEIPQGTYGYTF. Supplemented by reference TRBV5-6 and TRBJ1-2, the full variable domain reads DAGVTQSPTHLIKTRGQQVTLRCSPKSGHDTVSWYQQALGQGPQFIFQYYEEEERQRGNFPDRFSGHQFPNYSSELNVNALLLGDSALYLCASSEIPQGTYGYTFGSGTRLTVV.

The gene calls are TRBV28 and TRBJ1-2, with D unresolved. The CDR3 length is 13 residues. Per the germline V gene, CDR1 is MDHEN and CDR2 is SYDVKM. The V end lost 3 bases, the J end lost 6 bases, and 11 bases lay between the germline ends. For the CDR3, the DNA is TGTGCCAGCAGTTTGTTCTGGGAGGATGGCTACACCTTC. This encodes CASSLFWEDGYTF.

This chain links TRBV19 with TRBJ1-3; D not resolved. Germline CDR1 reads LNHDA; CDR2 reads SQIVND (reference sequence). The CDR3 is 16 residues long. V lost 3 bases and J 0 bases, leaving 12 bases between the germline ends. This CDR3 reads CASSIRRENSGNTIYF. The CDR3 DNA follows: TGTGCCAGTAGTATCCGGAGAGAAAACTCTGGAAACACCATATATTTT.

A remark on this clone: Other DNA sequences from this sample encode an identical CDR3 as well. The chain links TRBV5-1 to TRBJ2-3; maybe TRBD1 (6 bases). The CDR3 is 14 residues long. Germline CDR1 is SGHRS and CDR2 is YFSETQ. Trimming removed 4 bases at V and 2 bases at J, with 11 bases between. The CDR3 protein is CASSPGQSTDTQYF. The CDR3 region has the DNA TGCGCCAGCAGCCCCGGACAGTCCACAGATACGCAGTATTTT. The full variable domain, completed using reference TRBV5-1 and TRBJ2-3, is KAGVTQTPRYLIKTRGQQVTLSCSPISGHRSVSWYQQTPGQGLQFLFEYFSETQRNKGNFPGRFSGRQFSNSRSEMNVSTLELGDSALYLCASSPGQSTDTQYFGPGTRLTVL.

This rearrangement joins TRBV7-2 to TRBJ1-5; possible D gene TRBD1, 5 bases. The ends were cut back, 5 bases at V and 1 base at J, with 15 bases in the middle. CDR3 size: 16 residues. In germline, CDR1 is SGHTA, CDR2 FQGNSA. Written as DNA, the CDR3 is TGTGCCAGCAGCCCACAACAAGGGGTGAGCAATCAGCCCCAGCATTTT. It encodes CASSPQQGVSNQPQHF. The variable domain in full, with the rest retrieved from reference TRBV7-2 and TRBJ1-5, is GAGVSQSPSNKVTEKGKDVELRCDPISGHTALYWYRQSLGQGLEFLIYFQGNSAPDKSGLPSDRFSAERTGGSVSTLTIQRTQQEDSAVYLCASSPQQGVSNQPQHFGDGTRLSIL.

The rearrangement uses TRBV27 and TRBJ2-7, with D unresolved. Germline CDR1 reads MNHEY; CDR2 reads SMNVEV (reference sequence). Trimming took 6 bases from V and 2 from J, leaving 17 bases between them. This CDR3 comprises 15 residues. In nucleotides, the CDR3 is TGTGCCAGCAGCCCGCCAGGATCGCAAGCCTACGAGCAGTACTTC. Amino acids: CASSPPGSQAYEQYF.

The count of this clone is one. The chain is built from TRBV27 and TRBJ1-2; D possibly corresponds to TRBD1 (5 bases). This CDR3 is 14 amino acids long. Deletions cut 6 bases from V and 1 base from J, with 12 bases between. Germline V gives CDR1 MNHEY, CDR2 SMNVEV (reference sequence). The CDR3 is CASREWGSNYGYTF. CDR3 nucleotide sequence: TGTGCCAGCAGGGAATGGGGCAGTAACTATGGCTACACCTTC.

The chain employs TRBV30 and TRBJ1-2; TRBD1 might be the D (5 bases). V was cut by 0 bases and J by 7 bases, with 9 bases left in between. Germline CDR1 is GTSNPN and CDR2 is SVGIG (reference sequence). The CDR3 consists of 12 residues. The chain's CDR3 is CAWSVWDSGYTF. CDR3 DNA: TGTGCCTGGAGTGTATGGGACTCTGGCTACACCTTC.

The DNA of the CDR3 is TGTGCCAGCAGCTTAGCGCGGGCTAGCGGGAAGTACGAGCAGTACTTC. Protein product: CASSLARASGKYEQYF. The V call is TRBV7-9, the J call TRBJ2-7; 9 nucleotides line up with TRBD2. CDR3 length: 16 residues. From germline, CDR1 is SEHNR and CDR2 FQNEAQ (reference sequence). V lost 0 bases, J lost 4 bases, and 7 bases stayed unmatched.

This chain uses TRBV6-5 with TRBJ2-5, with D possibly being TRBD2 (5 bases). Germline CDR1 and CDR2: MNHEY and SVGAGI. The CDR3 consists of 14 residues. The V end lost 2 bases, the J end lost 4 bases, and 11 bases lay between the germline ends. The CDR3 DNA follows: TGTGCCAGCAGTTACCCGACGGCGGGAGAGACCCAGTACTTC. As protein: CASSYPTAGETQYF.

This chain joins TRBV6-2 or TRBV6-3 and TRBJ1-5; tentative D call: TRBD1 (6 bases). Germline CDR1 MNHEY, CDR2 SVGEGT. Trimming removed 2 bases from V and 7 bases from J, with 21 bases in between. The CDR3 contains 17 residues. CDR3 DNA sequence: TGTGCCAGCAGTTACCCAACCGGGGGGGGCAATCGGCAGCCCCAGCATTTT. This codes for CASSYPTGGGNRQPQHF.

This sequence joins TRBV30 and TRBJ1-1, with D possibly matching TRBD1 (6 bases). V was shortened by 1 base and J by 4 bases, with 16 bases between the two germline ends. This CDR3 contains 15 residues. Germline-derived CDR1 and CDR2 are GTSNPN and SVGIG (reference sequence). As DNA, the CDR3 is TGTGCCTGGAGTGGGCATCGTGGGGGCGGCACTGAAGCTTTCTTT. Its protein product is CAWSGHRGGGTEAFF.

The gene calls are TRBV28 and TRBJ2-7, with 11 bases aligning to TRBD1. The ends lost 4 bases at V and 2 bases at J; junction bases unmatched: 10. The CDR3 contains 17 residues. Looked up from germline, CDR1 is MDHEN and CDR2 is SYDVKM. CDR3 protein: CASSSRGGQGVAYEQYF. CDR3 nucleotide sequence: TGTGCCAGCAGTTCAAGAGGGGGACAGGGGGTTGCCTACGAGCAGTACTTC.

This chain joins TRBV5-1 and TRBJ2-1, with a weak D call TRBD2 (6 bases). The V end lost 2 bases, the J end lost 8 bases, and 17 bases lay between the germline ends. The CDR3 extends over 15 amino acids. Germline assignment: CDR1 SGHRS and CDR2 YFSETQ. The CDR3 protein is CASSFLKTSSDEQFF. The CDR3 DNA sequence: TGCGCCAGCAGCTTTCTTAAGACTAGTAGCGATGAGCAGTTCTTC.

The CDR3 is CASTTDRGKNIQYF. The DNA of the CDR3 is TGTGCCAGCACTACGGACAGGGGAAAAAACATTCAGTACTTC. The rearrangement links TRBV6-4 to TRBJ2-4, with 9 positions matching TRBD1. The length of the CDR3 is 14 residues. The ends lost 7 bases at V and 4 bases at J; junction bases unmatched: 5. Germline-derived CDR1 and CDR2 are MRHNA and SNTAGT.

This chain links TRBV28 with TRBJ2-1, with TRBD1 identical over 7 bases. Germline CDR1 reads MDHEN; CDR2 reads SYDVKM. The CDR3 spans 13 residues. J gave up 12 bases and V 1 base, and 6 bases lay outside the gene matches. The CDR3 reads CASSLFSRQGQFF. The CDR3 bases are TGTGCCAGCAGTTTATTCTCGAGACAGGGGCAGTTCTTC.

V and J are TRBV2 and TRBJ2-1, with 8 bases fitting TRBD2. V lost 1 base and J lost 14; bases outside the gene matches: 4. CDR1 SNHLY and CDR2 FYNNEI come from the germline V gene. The CDR3 contains 12 residues. The CDR3 region is CASSEGETSEFF. The CDR3 nucleotides read TGTGCCAGCAGTGAAGGTGAGACTAGCGAGTTCTTC.

The chain employs TRBV20-1 and TRBJ2-7, with TRBD1 matching 7 bases. CDR1 DFQATT and CDR2 SNEGSKA come from the germline V gene (reference sequence). This CDR3 has 11 amino acids. The junction had 5 bases not matched to a gene; V was cut back by 6 bases and J by 6 bases. CDR3 bases: TGCAGTGCCCACAGGGGCTCCGAGCAGTACTTC. Protein sequence: CSAHRGSEQYF.

The sample holds one count of this clone. V gene TRBV3-1 (or the pseudogene TRBV3-2) combines with J gene TRBJ2-5; 8 nucleotides agree with TRBD2. CDR3 length equals 14 residues. CDR1 LGHDT and CDR2 YNNKEL come from the germline V gene (reference sequence). The V gene end was trimmed by 1 base and the J gene end by 9 bases; junction bases not matched to a gene: 7. CDR3: CASSQGGLAGAQYF. The CDR3 DNA is TGTGCCAGCAGCCAAGGGGGCCTAGCGGGTGCCCAGTACTTC.

The chain combines TRBV5-4 with TRBJ1-4, with D perhaps TRBD1 (6 bases). The CDR3 sequence is 15 residues long. V gave up 4 bases and J gave up 0 bases, with 10 bases separating them. Germline-derived CDR1 and CDR2 are SGHNT and YYREEE (reference sequence). This CDR3 is CASSLRQATNEKLFF. CDR3 DNA: TGTGCCAGCAGCCTTCGACAGGCAACTAATGAAAAACTGTTTTTT.

The chain uses TRBV29-1 and TRBJ2-3; 7 bases are a match to TRBD1. This CDR3 spans 15 amino acids. Germline V gives CDR1 SQVTM, CDR2 ANQGSEA. Trimming removed 7 bases from V and 4 bases from J; junction bases left unmatched: 14. CDR3 region: CSGSRGDSIADTQYF. The CDR3 coding sequence is TGCAGCGGCAGCCGAGGGGACAGTATCGCAGATACGCAGTATTTT.

This chain links TRBV3-1 (or the pseudogene TRBV3-2) with TRBJ1-2, with 8 nucleotides matching TRBD1. V dropped 5 bases and J dropped 4; count of bases not matched to a gene: 6. Germline-derived CDR1 and CDR2 are LGHDT and YNNKEL (reference sequence). CDR3 length: 14 amino acids. CDR3: CASSGIGTGYGYTF. In nucleotides, the CDR3 is TGTGCCAGCAGCGGAATCGGGACAGGCTATGGCTACACCTTC.

This CDR3 is CASSPGQGSSGNTIYF. CDR3 sequence (DNA): TGTGCCAGCAGCCCAGGACAGGGGAGCTCTGGAAACACCATATATTTT. The V gene is TRBV7-9, the J gene TRBJ1-3; 9 positions agree with TRBD1. The ends lost 5 bases at V and 0 bases at J; junction bases unmatched: 5. CDR1 is SEHNR and CDR2 is FQNEAQ in the germline V gene (reference sequence). CDR3 length equals 16 residues.

The V and J genes are TRBV7-3 and TRBJ2-2, with 10 bases fitting TRBD2. The V and J ends lost 5 bases and 4 bases, in that order; junction bases with no gene match: 7. Looked up from germline, CDR1 is SGHTA and CDR2 is FQGTGA. The CDR3 is 16 residues long. The CDR3 region is CASSKSGRAGTGELFF. CDR3 coding DNA: TGTGCCAGCAGCAAAAGCGGGAGGGCAGGCACCGGGGAGCTGTTTTTT.

The chain couples TRBV29-1 to TRBJ2-3; 9 bases are a match to TRBD1. V lost 7 bases to trimming and J lost 5 bases; unmatched junction nucleotides: 7. CDR3 length equals 13 residues. Germline loops: CDR1 SQVTM, CDR2 ANQGSEA. Written as DNA, the CDR3 is TGCAGCGCTCAGACGGACAGGGGAGATACGCAGTATTTT. Its translation is CSAQTDRGDTQYF.

This rearrangement joins TRBV6-6 to TRBJ1-4; D gene uncertain. Germline V gene sequence: CDR1 MNHNY, CDR2 SVGAGI (reference sequence). The CDR3 contains 15 residues. V lost 5 bases and J lost 5, with 15 bases in between. CDR3 nucleotides: TGTGCCAGCAGTCCCCGAATGCGAATGAATGAAAAACTGTTTTTT. It specifies CASSPRMRMNEKLFF.

V gene TRBV7-3 combines with J gene TRBJ2-1; maybe TRBD1 (6 bases). V lost 5 bases, J lost 5 bases, and 16 bases lay in between. The germline CDR1 and CDR2 sequences are SGHTA and FQGTGA. The CDR3 runs to 15 residues. The CDR3 sequence: CASSATGLGNNEQFF. The CDR3 DNA reads as TGTGCCAGCAGCGCGACAGGCCTGGGTAACAATGAGCAGTTCTTC.

The V call is TRBV5-1, the J call TRBJ1-5; a weak D match, TRBD1 (5 bases). The V end lost 4 bases, the J end lost 0 bases, and 11 bases lay between the germline ends. This CDR3 is built from 15 residues. The germline CDR1 and CDR2 sequences are SGHRS and YFSETQ. The CDR3 coding sequence is TGCGCCAGCAGCCCCGGGGGGGTTAGCAATCAGCCCCAGCATTTT. This codes for CASSPGGVSNQPQHF.

The table lists this clone with a few counts. V and J are TRBV30 and TRBJ2-4; perhaps TRBD1 as D (6 bases). The length of the CDR3 is 17 residues. Trimming shortened V by 0 bases and J by 4 bases, and 19 bases separated the two germline ends. Germline V gene lookup returns CDR1 GTSNPN and CDR2 SVGIG (reference sequence). The CDR3: CAWSVQMDSLTKNIQYF. CDR3 nucleotide sequence: TGTGCCTGGAGTGTACAGATGGACAGCCTCACGAAAAACATTCAGTACTTC.